One T cell receptor beta chain is described in this entry. Its antigen is not identified. These data belong to a study of blood T cells in healthy people across ages. Then a second PCR, running about 6 to 12 cycles, was carried out with a sample-barcoded 5' primer and a J-beta primer mix. Each cDNA molecule was tagged by a template-switch adaptor with 12 random nucleotides. TCRdb re-called the 5' RACE reads with MiXCR, one entry per CDR3 protein. The sample lists some 760,000 distinct CDR3 sequences, around 25% occurring once. The donors, all healthy, were Caucasians living in Russia, aged about 6 to 100. Overall study findings and caveats: Measured against age, TCR beta diversity per million T cells decreased in a roughly linear manner.

The sample was also linked to a second study, of T cells of mothers and their children.

The sample comprised blood. The TCR comes from a boy between 10 and 17 years old in good health.

For the CDR3, the DNA is TGTGCCAGCAGCTCTAGTGGGGGGGCGGGGTACAATGAGCAGTTCTTC. As protein: CASSSSGGAGYNEQFF. V gene TRBV11-2 combines with J gene TRBJ2-5; TRBD2 is a possible D gene (7 bases). The end of the DNA is better explained by TRBJ2-1, so the J call may be wrong. This CDR3 is built from 16 residues. Germline V gives CDR1 SGHAT, CDR2 FQNNGV.